Shown below are 30 T cell receptor beta chains from a single sample sequenced in a study of identical twins. TCRdb re-called the 5' RACE reads with MiXCR, one entry per CDR3 protein. The sample consists of roughly 350,000 distinct CDR3 sequences, 9% to 15% of them appearing once. The sample was also reused in another study, on yellow fever vaccine responses in identical twins.

Sequences were obtained from CD8+ T cells sorted from blood. These receptors all stem from a woman under 30 in good health.

V is TRBV12-3 or TRBV12-4 and J is TRBJ2-2, with 7 positions matching TRBD1. V lost 8 bases to trimming and J lost 0 bases; unmatched junction nucleotides: 0. This CDR3 spans 13 amino acids. This CDR3 reads CASDRANTGELFF. As DNA, the CDR3 is TGTGCCAGCGACAGGGCGAACACCGGGGAGCTGTTTTTT.

The chain is built from TRBV6-1 and TRBJ2-7; D possibly corresponds to TRBD2 (5 bases). The CDR3 is made up of 13 amino acids. Germline V gene sequence: CDR1 MNHNS, CDR2 SASEGT. Trimming cost V 5 bases and J 10 bases, with 18 bases left between them. The CDR3 loop is CASSLTRVPPQYF. DNA of the CDR3: TGTGCCAGCAGTCTCACTAGGGTACCACCTCAGTACTTC.

This clonotype was detected a few times. The chain employs TRBV29-1 and TRBJ2-5; D is perhaps TRBD1 (5 bases). The germline gives CDR1 SQVTM, CDR2 ANQGSEA. CDR3 size: 16 residues. The V end was cut by 7 bases, the J end by 5 bases, with 26 bases between. The CDR3 sequence: CSAARSGQGPMETQYF. CDR3 in DNA: TGCAGCGCAGCCCGCTCAGGGCAGGGCCCGATGGAGACCCAGTACTTC.

This clonotype was counted many times. The chain links TRBV29-1 to TRBJ2-5; D gene ambiguous. V lost 3 bases, J lost 4 bases, and 12 bases lay in between. The CDR3 loop spans 13 amino acids. Germline CDR1 is SQVTM and CDR2 is ANQGSEA. Here the CDR3 reads CSVDPPKGETQYF. In DNA form, the CDR3 reads TGCAGCGTTGACCCACCCAAGGGAGAGACCCAGTACTTC.

The chain is built from TRBV15 and TRBJ2-3; no clear D gene. The CDR3 loop spans 14 amino acids. The V and J ends lost 1 base and 5 bases respectively, with 10 bases between them. The germline gives CDR1 LNHNV, CDR2 YYDKDF (reference sequence). CDR3 sequence reads: CATSRGGPQDTQYF. The CDR3 nucleotides read TGTGCCACCAGCAGAGGGGGTCCACAAGATACGCAGTATTTT. The full variable domain, completed using reference TRBV15 and TRBJ2-3, is DAMVIQNPRYQVTQFGKPVTLSCSQTLNHNVMYWYQQKSSQAPKLLFHYYDKDFNNEADTPDNFQSRRPNTSFCFLDIRSPGLGDTAMYLCATSRGGPQDTQYFGPGTRLTVL.

This clonotype was recorded a few times. J is TRBJ2-3 and V is TRBV4-1; a weak D match, TRBD2 (5 bases). V was trimmed by 6 bases and J by 4 bases, leaving 23 bases between them. The CDR3 is 17 residues long. Germline V gene lookup returns CDR1 MGHRA and CDR2 YSYEKL. The CDR3 reads CASSQTVRVRQADTQYF. The CDR3 coding sequence is TGCGCCAGCAGTCAGACCGTGAGGGTGAGGCAGGCAGATACGCAGTATTTT.

This clonotype was seen only a few times. In DNA, the CDR3 is TGTGCCAGCAGCTTAGGGGGGGATGAGACCCAGTACTTC. Residues: CASSLGGDETQYF. The rearrangement links TRBV7-7 to TRBJ2-5; D possibly corresponds to TRBD2 (6 bases). The ends were cut back, 1 base at V and 5 bases at J, with 8 bases in the middle. Germline values: CDR1 SSHAT, CDR2 FNYEAQ (reference sequence). CDR3 size: 13 residues. The variable domain in full, with the rest retrieved from reference TRBV7-7 and TRBJ2-5, is GAGVSQSPRYKVTKRGQDVTLRCDPISSHATLYWYQQALGQGPEFLTYFNYEAQPDKSGLPSDRFSAERPEGSISTLTIQRTEQRDSAMYRCASSLGGDETQYFGPGTRLLVL.

The chain carries TRBV4-1 and TRBJ1-2, with D unresolved. There are 14 residues in the CDR3. The germline CDR1 and CDR2 sequences are MGHRA and YSYEKL. Trimming took 3 bases from V and 0 from J, leaving 8 bases between them. The chain's CDR3 is CASSQDATNYGYTF. The CDR3 bases are TGCGCCAGCAGCCAGGACGCAACTAACTATGGCTACACCTTC.

The chain couples TRBV27 to TRBJ2-7; 7 positions agree with TRBD1. The CDR3 is 15 amino acids. Per germline, CDR1 MNHEY and CDR2 SMNVEV (reference sequence). V was clipped by 4 bases and J by 3 bases; unmatched bases: 9. The CDR3 DNA reads as TGTGCCAGCAGTTCAGGACAGGAAAGAGACTACGAGCAGTACTTC. Its protein is CASSSGQERDYEQYF.

The table lists this clonotype with many counts. The chain uses TRBV5-1 and TRBJ2-7; 10 bases are a match to TRBD2. Trimming at V came to 0 bases and at J to 2 bases, leaving 8 bases not matched to a gene. The CDR3 consists of 17 residues. Germline CDR1 reads SGHRS; CDR2 reads YFSETQ. The CDR3 sequence is CASSLVPGLATPYEQYF. The DNA for the CDR3 is TGCGCCAGCAGCTTGGTTCCGGGACTAGCGACCCCCTACGAGCAGTACTTC.

The rearrangement joins TRBV11-2 to TRBJ2-1, with 10 bases that match TRBD2. This CDR3 comprises 19 residues. Germline V CDR1 and CDR2: SGHAT, FQNNGV. V shed 2 bases and J 0 bases; nucleotides not matched to a gene: 10. DNA for the CDR3: TGTGCCAGCAGCTTAAGCCCCGGACTAGCGGAAAGCTCCTACAATGAGCAGTTCTTC. Its translation is CASSLSPGLAESSYNEQFF.

This clonotype was seen more than once but under ten times. The V call is TRBV20-1, the J call TRBJ2-1; D call uncertain. V was pared by 5 bases and J by 0 bases, with 14 bases between. The CDR3 totals 15 residues. The germline CDR1 and CDR2 sequences are DFQATT and SNEGSKA (reference sequence). Written as DNA, the CDR3 is TGCAGTGCTGTCGCCTTCGAGAGCTCCTACAATGAGCAGTTCTTC. Translating gives CSAVAFESSYNEQFF.

The chain joins TRBV20-1 to TRBJ2-2; D unresolved. The CDR3 is 13 amino acids. CDR1 DFQATT and CDR2 SNEGSKA come from the germline V gene (reference sequence). Trimming pared 0 bases from V and 4 bases from J, leaving 6 bases between. CDR3 nucleotides: TGCAGTGCTAGAGATCCGTTCACCGGGGAGCTGTTTTTT. It encodes CSARDPFTGELFF.

Here the CDR3 DNA reads TGTGCCAGCAGCCCCGGGGCTAGCGGGGTCCTGTACCAAGAGACCCAGTACTTC. As protein: CASSPGASGVLYQETQYF. The chain is built from TRBV7-6 and TRBJ2-5; 9 bases line up with TRBD2. The CDR3 covers 18 residues. The trim removed 5 bases at V and 0 bases at J, leaving 13 bases unmatched. Germline V gene sequence: CDR1 SGHVS, CDR2 FNYEAQ.

This clonotype showed up just once. V usage is TRBV10-2 and J usage is TRBJ2-7; possibly TRBD1 or TRBD2 for D (5 bases each). The CDR3 consists of 14 residues. The germline gives CDR1 WSHSY, CDR2 SAAADI. Trimming removed 8 bases at V and 7 bases at J, with 21 bases between. The CDR3 loop reads CASRRPGTLREQYF. In nucleotides, the CDR3 is TGCGCCAGCCGGAGACCCGGGACGCTTAGGGAGCAGTACTTC.

This clonotype has only a few counts. For the CDR3, the DNA is TGTGCCAGCGCCCCACGCTCCGGGAATGAGCAGTTCTTC. Translated: CASAPRSGNEQFF. The chain combines TRBV7-8 with TRBJ2-1; D call uncertain. CDR1 and CDR2 from the germline V gene are SGHVS and FQNEAQ. Trimming cost V 8 bases and J 7 bases, with 15 bases left between them. The CDR3 length is 13 residues.

In its sample, this clonotype was seen many times. This chain links TRBV11-2 with TRBJ2-3, with a weak D call TRBD2 (5 bases). Trimming removed 1 base at V and 1 base at J, with 6 bases between. Germline lookup yields CDR1 SGHAT and CDR2 FQNNGV. The CDR3 is made up of 14 amino acids. CDR3 DNA: TGTGCCAGCAGCTTAGTACTAGGCACAGATACGCAGTATTTT. Encoded protein: CASSLVLGTDTQYF.

The chain uses TRBV12-3 or TRBV12-4 and TRBJ2-1; D is uncertain. This CDR3 is 11 amino acids long. The ends were cut back, 5 bases at V and 8 bases at J, with 7 bases in the middle. The CDR3, as DNA: TGTGCCAGCAGTACGGTGGATGAGCAGTTCTTC. Translating gives CASSTVDEQFF.

This clonotype has a handful of counts. The rearrangement uses TRBV9 and TRBJ2-1; no reliable D call. Trimming removed 0 bases from V and 0 bases from J, with 13 bases in between. CDR1 and CDR2 from the germline V gene are SGDLS and YYNGEE. The CDR3 runs to 17 residues. The CDR3 region has the DNA TGTGCCAGCAGCGTAGGAGGTGGGCCGACCTCCTACAATGAGCAGTTCTTC. Its protein product is CASSVGGGPTSYNEQFF.

This rearrangement joins TRBV28 to TRBJ2-7; possible D gene TRBD1, 5 bases. The ends were cut back, 5 bases at V and 2 bases at J, with 16 bases in the middle. Germline CDR1 and CDR2: MDHEN and SYDVKM. This CDR3 has 15 amino acids. The CDR3: CASSPLGQDAYEQYV. CDR3 DNA sequence: TGTGCCAGCAGTCCTCTGGGGCAGGACGCCTACGAGCAGTACGTC.

This rearrangement joins TRBV7-2 to TRBJ2-1; D is perhaps TRBD1 or TRBD2 (6 bases each). CDR1 and CDR2 from the germline V gene are SGHTA and FQGNSA. The germline V and J ends were trimmed by 3 bases and 7 bases, with 13 bases remaining between them. The CDR3 is 14 amino acids. This CDR3 is CASSLLWGANEQFF. For the CDR3, the DNA is TGTGCCAGCAGCTTGCTTTGGGGGGCGAATGAGCAGTTCTTC. Looking up the rest from reference TRBV7-2 and TRBJ2-1 gives the full variable domain: GAGVSQSPSNKVTEKGKDVELRCDPISGHTALYWYRQSLGQGLEFLIYFQGNSAPDKSGLPSDRFSAERTGGSVSTLTIQRTQQEDSAVYLCASSLLWGANEQFFGPGTRLTVL.

Comment on this clonotype: A read error may be the cause here, since a much bigger clone is one base away. This chain uses TRBV12-3 or TRBV12-4 with TRBJ2-3, with no clear D. V lost 2 bases and J 2 bases, leaving 8 bases between the germline ends. The CDR3 is made up of 14 amino acids. In DNA form, the CDR3 reads TGTGCCAGCAGTTTACTCCGTTTCACAGATACGCAGTATTTT. Encoded protein: CASSLLRFTDTQYF.

This clonotype was observed a few times. V gene TRBV7-2 combines with J gene TRBJ2-1; 14 nucleotides align to TRBD2. Trimming cost V 2 bases and J 4 bases; bases outside gene matches: 19. CDR3 length: 22 amino acids. CDR1 is SGHTA and CDR2 is FQGNSA in the germline V gene. The CDR3 spells CASSLRGGGLAGDRVLYNEQFF. The CDR3 region has the DNA TGTGCCAGCAGCTTACGAGGGGGGGGACTAGCGGGAGATCGAGTACTTTACAATGAGCAGTTCTTC.

This chain connects TRBV11-2 to TRBJ2-2, with D maybe TRBD2 (6 bases). Germline loops: CDR1 SGHAT, CDR2 FQNNGV. The CDR3 extends over 16 amino acids. Trimming removed 2 bases from V and 3 bases from J, with 13 bases in between. CDR3 loop: CASSLRLGGYTGELFF. The CDR3 coding sequence is TGTGCCAGCAGCTTACGTTTGGGGGGATACACCGGGGAGCTGTTTTTT.

The chain carries TRBV7-2 and TRBJ1-5, with 7 positions matching TRBD1. The CDR3 extends over 16 amino acids. The V and J ends lost 5 bases and 1 base, in that order; junction bases with no gene match: 8. CDR1 SGHTA and CDR2 FQGNSA come from the germline V gene. The CDR3 spells CASSANRGLSNQPQHF. The DNA for the CDR3 is TGTGCCAGCAGCGCCAACAGGGGTTTGAGCAATCAGCCCCAGCATTTT.

The chain is built from TRBV25-1 and TRBJ2-3, with 11 nucleotides matching TRBD1. There are 14 residues in the CDR3. V trimming: 4 bases; J trimming: 6 bases; junction bases outside the gene matches: 3. In germline, CDR1 is MGHDK, CDR2 SYGVNS. Here the CDR3 reads CASSGTGGRDTQYF. For the CDR3, the DNA is TGTGCCAGCAGTGGGACAGGGGGCAGGGATACGCAGTATTTT.

This clonotype was recorded a few times. V is TRBV11-2 and J is TRBJ2-3; a possible D gene is TRBD1 (6 bases). The V end was cut by 5 bases, the J end by 6 bases, with 12 bases between. CDR1 and CDR2 from the germline V gene are SGHAT and FQNNGV. This CDR3 region has 13 residues. The CDR3 DNA reads as TGTGCCAGCAGCGAACAAACAGGGGATACGCAGTATTTT. It yields the protein CASSEQTGDTQYF.

The chain has TRBV5-1 and TRBJ2-2; no clear D. Germline lookup yields CDR1 SGHRS and CDR2 YFSETQ. CDR3 length: 14 residues. Trimming removed 4 bases at V and 6 bases at J, with 13 bases between. The CDR3 here is CASSQNGRPGELFF. DNA for the CDR3: TGCGCCAGCAGCCAAAACGGTAGGCCCGGGGAGCTGTTTTTT.

The chain has TRBV12-3 or TRBV12-4 and TRBJ2-1; the D is unclear. CDR3 length equals 14 residues. V was shortened by 1 base and J by 6 bases, with 10 bases between the two germline ends. CDR3 DNA: TGTGCCAGCAGTTTAGATAGCTCCATCAATGAGCAGTTCTTC. This codes for CASSLDSSINEQFF.

This clonotype was counted only a few times. V is TRBV12-3 or TRBV12-4 and J is TRBJ2-1; 11 nucleotides agree with TRBD1. Trimming removed 5 bases from V and 3 bases from J; junction bases left unmatched: 6. This CDR3 has 16 amino acids. This CDR3 is CASSTLGQGDYNEQFF. CDR3 bases: TGTGCCAGCAGTACCCTGGGACAGGGGGACTACAATGAGCAGTTCTTC.